This T cell receptor beta chain was sequenced in a study of graft-versus-host responses after intestinal transplantation. Study findings and constraints: Patients who carried graft-donor T cell macrochimerism also had high graft-versus-host to host-versus-graft clonal ratios in their allografts.

Germline V CDR1 and CDR2: SGHVS, FNYEAQ. The CDR3 is made up of 15 amino acids. V was trimmed by 5 bases and J by 10 bases, leaving 18 bases between them. Some clones are missing from TCRdb's copy, which holds only in-frame ones; the method was immunoSEQ multiplex PCR. This table has about 88,000 clones, roughly 90% appearing once. A note on this clone: Its antigen is unknown.

The chain is built from TRBV7-6 and TRBJ1-6, with D possibly being TRBD1 (5 bases). Here the sequenced sample was unstimulated CD4+ T cells sorted from spleen or lymph node cells, taken before intestinal transplant. The clonotype originates from a human donor who received an intestinal transplant. The CDR3, as DNA: TGTGCCAGCAGCCCTCAGGGTCCCCCAGGGTCACCCCTCCACTTT. Amino acids: CASSPQGPPGSPLHF.